This is a list of T cell receptor beta chains from one sample in a study of T-cell reconstitution after alpha-beta-depleted transplantation in children. TCRdb passed the PCR reads through MiXCR, listing each CDR3 protein once. The data show more than 400,000 distinct CDR3 sequences, about 40% seen once. Sequenced here: PBMCs, sampled before TCRalphabeta/CD19-depleted stem cell transplant. All receptors derive from a girl under 10 years old with aplastic anemia, due to receive a stem cell transplant. The CDR3 runs from the conserved cysteine through the conserved F or W. D genes are given only for firm matches. A row's size may be missing; if present it is once, few, many or a size class.

D: TRBD2
V: TRBV6-2/TRBV6-3
J: TRBJ2-5
size: -
DNA: TGTGCCAGCAGTTACGGACTAGCGGGGGGGAGGGAGACCCAGTACTTC
CDR3: CASSYGLAGGRETQYF

D: -
V: TRBV29-1
J: TRBJ2-3
size: -
DNA: TGCAGCGTTGGGCGCACAGATACGCAGTATTTT
CDR3: CSVGRTDTQYF

D: TRBD2
V: TRBV20-1
J: TRBJ2-1
size: -
DNA: TGCAGTGCTAGGACTAGCGCCTACAATGAGCAGTTCTTC
CDR3: CSARTSAYNEQFF

D: -
V: TRBV19
J: TRBJ1-3
size: -
DNA: TGTGCCAGTAGTACAAGGGGCAACACCATATATTTT
CDR3: CASSTRGNTIYF

D: TRBD1
V: TRBV29-1
J: TRBJ1-2
size: few
DNA: TGCAGCGTCGAGGGGGCCGATAACTATGGCTACACCTTC
CDR3: CSVEGADNYGYTF

D: -
V: TRBV15
J: TRBJ2-1
size: many
DNA: TGTGCCACCAGCAGAGGGGGAGGTCACAATGAGCAGTTCTTC
CDR3: CATSRGGGHNEQFF

D: TRBD1
V: TRBV6-5
J: TRBJ2-1
size: many
DNA: TGTGCCAGCAGTCAGACCGGGACAGGGTACAATGAGCAGTTCTTC
CDR3: CASSQTGTGYNEQFF

D: TRBD2
V: TRBV7-9
J: TRBJ2-1
size: -
DNA: TGTGCCAGCAGCTATTTAGCGGGGGGGGCGTTTAGGGATGAGCAGTTCTTC
CDR3: CASSYLAGGAFRDEQFF

D: -
V: TRBV29-1
J: TRBJ1-1
size: -
DNA: TGCAGCGTTGTGAGTAGCACTGAAGCTTTCTTT
CDR3: CSVVSSTEAFF

D: TRBD1
V: TRBV20-1
J: TRBJ1-3
size: few
DNA: TGCAGTGCTCAAGACAGGGGGCAGGGAAACACCATATATTTT
CDR3: CSAQDRGQGNTIYF

D: TRBD2
V: TRBV27
J: TRBJ2-7
size: -
DNA: TGTGCCAGCTGCCTAGCGGGAGGTCCTGGCGAGCAGTACTTC
CDR3: CASCLAGGPGEQYF

D: TRBD1
V: TRBV29-1
J: TRBJ1-2
size: -
DNA: TGCAGCGCGATACAGGGGATGGGCTACACCTTC
CDR3: CSAIQGMGYTF

D: -
V: TRBV20-1
J: TRBJ2-7
size: -
DNA: TGCAGTGGCGGGTCCTACGAGCAGTACTTC
CDR3: CSGGSYEQYF

D: -
V: TRBV6-6
J: TRBJ2-4
size: -
DNA: TGTGCCAGCACCTCAGGGTATCAGTACTTC
CDR3: CASTSGYQYF

D: TRBD1
V: TRBV19
J: TRBJ2-1
size: few
DNA: TGTGCCAGTACCATCCACAGGGGGGTAGAGCAGTTCTTC
CDR3: CASTIHRGVEQFF

D: -
V: TRBV12-3/TRBV12-4
J: TRBJ2-2
size: many
DNA: TGTGCCAGCAGCCTGGGACTCCACACCGGGGAGCTGTTTTTT
CDR3: CASSLGLHTGELFF

D: TRBD2
V: TRBV14
J: TRBJ2-6
size: few
DNA: TGTGCCAGCAGCCCACGGGGGAGGGCATCTGGGGCCAACGTCCTGACTTTC
CDR3: CASSPRGRASGANVLTF

D: -
V: TRBV30
J: TRBJ2-3
size: few
DNA: TGTGCCTGGAGTGGATACGCGGGATCAGATACGCAGTATTTT
CDR3: CAWSGYAGSDTQYF

D: -
V: TRBV28
J: TRBJ2-7
size: -
DNA: TGTGCCAGCAGCAGGTCGAGGCGGAGCTCCTACGAGCAGTACTTC
CDR3: CASSRSRRSSYEQYF

D: -
V: TRBV4-1
J: TRBJ2-6
size: -
DNA: TGCGCCAGCAGCCAGGGGATGGGAGGGGCCAACGTCCTGACTTTC
CDR3: CASSQGMGGANVLTF

D: -
V: TRBV6-1
J: TRBJ2-3
size: -
DNA: TGTGCCAGCAGTCCTTATTTTGTGGCAGATACGCAGTATTTT
CDR3: CASSPYFVADTQYF

D: TRBD2
V: TRBV7-9
J: TRBJ2-7
size: many
DNA: TGTGCCAGCAGCAAGACCGGGGGGAACTACGAGCAGTACTTC
CDR3: CASSKTGGNYEQYF

D: TRBD1
V: TRBV5-1
J: TRBJ1-4
size: many
DNA: TGCGCCAGCAGCTTACAGGGGACTAATGAAAAACTGTTTTTT
CDR3: CASSLQGTNEKLFF

D: TRBD2
V: TRBV5-1
J: TRBJ2-3
size: few
DNA: TGCGCCAGCAGCGCCGGGACTAGCAAGACAGATACGCAGTATTTT
CDR3: CASSAGTSKTDTQYF

D: -
V: TRBV7-9
J: TRBJ2-3
size: many
DNA: TGTGCCAGCAGCTTAATTTCCTATATCACAGATACGCAGTATTTT
CDR3: CASSLISYITDTQYF

D: -
V: TRBV4-1
J: TRBJ1-5
size: -
DNA: TGCGCCAGCAGCCAAGCAGGTTATAGCAATCAGCCCCAGCATTTT
CDR3: CASSQAGYSNQPQHF

D: TRBD1
V: TRBV29-1
J: TRBJ2-3
size: -
DNA: TGCAGCGTTCGGACAGGGGCGGACCAGTATTTT
CDR3: CSVRTGADQYF

D: TRBD2
V: TRBV12-3/TRBV12-4
J: TRBJ2-6
size: -
DNA: TGTGCCAGCTCCACCCGACGACTAGCGGGAGGGTCCGGGGCCAACGTCCTGACTTTC
CDR3: CASSTRRLAGGSGANVLTF

D: TRBD1
V: TRBV12-3/TRBV12-4
J: TRBJ1-5
size: few
DNA: TGTGCCAGCAGTTTCACACCGGGACAGAATCAGCCCCAGCATTTT
CDR3: CASSFTPGQNQPQHF

D: -
V: TRBV7-2
J: TRBJ2-5
size: few
DNA: TGTGCCAGCAGCTTAGTGTGGGTCCAAGAGACCCAGTACTTC
CDR3: CASSLVWVQETQYF

D: TRBD2
V: TRBV7-2
J: TRBJ2-1
size: -
DNA: TGTGCCAGCAGCGCTGCCGGGACTAGGGCTTCCTACAATGAGCAGTTCTTC
CDR3: CASSAAGTRASYNEQFF

D: -
V: TRBV28
J: TRBJ2-7
size: many
DNA: TGTGCCAGCAAATCACCGGGCAGGCTCCCTGAAGACTTC
CDR3: CASKSPGRLPEDF

D: -
V: TRBV20-1
J: TRBJ2-1
size: many
DNA: TGCAGTGCTAGAGATCGCCTAGAAAAGTTCTTC
CDR3: CSARDRLEKFF

D: TRBD2
V: TRBV12-3/TRBV12-4
J: TRBJ2-7
size: few
DNA: TGTGCCAGCAGTTTAAACCTAGCGGGCGAGCAGTACTTC
CDR3: CASSLNLAGEQYF

D: -
V: TRBV24-1
J: TRBJ2-5
size: few
DNA: TGTGCCACCAGTGATGGGCGGGGGCTAAGAGAGACCCAGTACTTC
CDR3: CATSDGRGLRETQYF

D: -
V: TRBV5-1
J: TRBJ2-3
size: few
DNA: TGTGCCAGCAGCTCTCTAGGGGCAGATACGCAGTATTTT
CDR3: CASSSLGADTQYF

D: -
V: TRBV20-1
J: TRBJ2-7
size: -
DNA: TGCAGTGCTAGAGATCTACTGAGGCTGGGGTCCTACGAGCAGTACTTC
CDR3: CSARDLLRLGSYEQYF

D: TRBD2
V: TRBV29-1
J: TRBJ2-5
size: -
DNA: TGCAGCACCCTATCAGGTGGCGGGAGGCTTGGGGAGACCCGGTACTTC
CDR3: CSTLSGGGRLGETRYF

D: -
V: TRBV29-1
J: TRBJ1-1
size: many
DNA: TGCAGCGTTGAGGTTACCGAAGACACTGAAGCTTTCTTT
CDR3: CSVEVTEDTEAFF

D: TRBD1
V: TRBV27
J: TRBJ1-5
size: few
DNA: TGTGCCAGCAGTTGGGACAGAAATCAGCCCCAGCATTTT
CDR3: CASSWDRNQPQHF